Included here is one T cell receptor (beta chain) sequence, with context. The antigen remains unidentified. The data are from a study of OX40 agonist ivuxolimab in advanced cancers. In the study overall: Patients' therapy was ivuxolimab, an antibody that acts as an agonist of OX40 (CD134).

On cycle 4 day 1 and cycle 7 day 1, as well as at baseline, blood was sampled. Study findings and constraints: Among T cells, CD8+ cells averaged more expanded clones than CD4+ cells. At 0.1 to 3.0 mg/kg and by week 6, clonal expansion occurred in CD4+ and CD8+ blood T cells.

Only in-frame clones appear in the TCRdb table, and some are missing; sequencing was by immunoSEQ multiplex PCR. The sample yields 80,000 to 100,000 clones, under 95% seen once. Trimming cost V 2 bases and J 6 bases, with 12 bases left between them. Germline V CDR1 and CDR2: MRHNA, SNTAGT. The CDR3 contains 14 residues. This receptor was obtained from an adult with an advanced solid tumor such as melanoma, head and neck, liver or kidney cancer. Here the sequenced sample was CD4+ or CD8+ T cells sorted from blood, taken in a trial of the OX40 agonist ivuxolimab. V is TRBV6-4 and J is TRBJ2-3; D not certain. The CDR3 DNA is TGTGCCAGCAGTGACCTGGCAGGCTCTGATACGCAGTATTTT. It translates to CASSDLAGSDTQYF.